This TCR beta chain comes out of a study of immune evolution from preneoplasia to lung adenocarcinoma. The V gene lost 8 bases and the J gene lost 0 bases, with 11 bases spanning the gap. The CDR3 is 14 amino acids. Germline CDR1 reads LNHDA; CDR2 reads SQIVND (reference sequence). Method: immunoSEQ multiplex PCR; TCRdb's copy keeps in-frame clones and lacks some. The table has about 6,500 clones, approximately 73% seen once; the top ten hold over 7.5%. Patients had resection in Japan or China between the mid-2010s and the late 2010s. Study outcomes and limitations: Normal lung had the highest top T cell clone frequencies. KRAS-mutant nodules had the highest T cell clonality.

On this clone itself: Antigen specificity is unknown.

The material sequenced was FFPE lung adenocarcinoma in situ tissue. The receptor's source is an older donor with lung adenocarcinoma. The chain carries TRBV19 and TRBJ1-3; D not certain. The CDR3 loop reads CASRLLDSGNTIYF. The CDR3 DNA follows: TGTGCCAGTCGGCTTCTTGACTCTGGAAACACCATATATTTT.